This TCR beta chain was identified during a study of blood T cell repertoires in COVID-19. Whole-study context: COVID-19 samples collected from the United States, Italy and Spain covered acute and convalescent phases. The analysed material was cDNA or gDNA that came from T cells, B-cell-depleted T cells, or PBMCs.

This CDR3 has 15 residues. In germline, CDR1 is SNHLY, CDR2 FYNNEI. Notes on this clone: At one boundary the junction diverges from the germline segment, which might be a read error.

In the study's own analysis: Cell counts per sample came from amplifying reference gene primers. The data were produced by immunoSEQ multiplex PCR, yet TCRdb's version contains in-frame clones alone and is incomplete. For V, J and clone size, that table is used; D and trimming come from the DNA. Of about 59,000 clones in the sample, 78% were seen once. This receptor was identified in a man older than 75 with acute or convalescent COVID-19. The rearrangement joins TRBV2 to TRBJ2-1, with D possibly matching TRBD2 (6 bases). The sequencing sample was made of peripheral blood. The CDR3 DNA reads as TGTGCCAGCAGCGAAGGCCTAGCGCCAAGGGGTGAGCAGTTCTTC. Amino acid sequence: CASSEGLAPRGEQFF.